This T cell receptor (beta chain) originates from a study of identical twins. Study findings and constraints: Conclusions were based on cross-sectional statistical analysis, without following the same donors.

Remarks on this clonotype: Its antigen is unidentified.

MiXCR, applied by TCRdb to the 5' RACE reads, yields one record per CDR3 protein. The table lists approximately 620,000 distinct CDR3 sequences, under 9% of them singletons. The germline V gene encodes CDR1 SGHRS and CDR2 YFSETQ. The CDR3 extends over 14 amino acids. J gave up 5 bases and V 6 bases, and 5 bases lay outside the gene matches. These sequences were also reported in another study, on yellow fever vaccine responses in identical twins.

The sample taken for sequencing was PBMCs. The genes are TRBV5-1 and TRBJ1-6, with 7 bases fitting TRBD1. The receptor was derived from a woman younger than 35 in good health. In DNA, the CDR3 is TGCGCCAGCACCCAGGGACAGAATAATTCACCCCTCCACTTT. Translation: CASTQGQNNSPLHF.